These 9 T cell receptor beta chains share one sample of origin, sequenced in a study of blood T cells in healthy people across ages. Sample-barcoded 5' priming and a J-beta primer mix drove a second PCR of roughly 6 to 12 cycles. TCRdb called the 5' RACE reads again in MiXCR, with one record for every CDR3 protein. This sample carries about 760,000 distinct CDR3 sequences, 25% of them seen once, and the ten largest clones take just under 9.5%. Separately, the same data were catalogued under a study of T cells of mothers and their children.

Sequences were obtained from blood. Receptors originate from a boy aged 5-17 years in good health.

For the CDR3, the DNA is TGTGCCAGCAGCTACAACCGGGACAGGGGTAAAAATGAGCAGTTCTTC. Its protein product is CASSYNRDRGKNEQFF. V is TRBV3-1 and J is TRBJ2-1; 10 bases align to TRBD1. Per germline, CDR1 LGHDT and CDR2 YNNKEL (reference sequence). CDR3 length: 16 amino acids. Trimming cost V 5 bases and J 7 bases; bases outside gene matches: 11.

This chain connects TRBV15 to TRBJ2-4, with 7 bases lining up with TRBD1. The CDR3 has 15 amino acids. V gave up 5 bases and J gave up 1 base; unmatched junction bases: 5. Germline CDR1 is LNHNV and CDR2 is YYDKDF (reference sequence). CDR3 in DNA: TGTGCCACCAGCGAACTACAGGGGGCCAAAAACATTCAGTACTTC. It translates to CATSELQGAKNIQYF.

This clonotype has a handful of counts. This chain links TRBV20-1 with TRBJ2-3; 10 bases agree with TRBD1. In germline, CDR1 is DFQATT, CDR2 SNEGSKA (reference sequence). This CDR3 is 14 amino acids long. The V and J ends lost 2 bases and 3 bases, in that order; junction bases with no gene match: 2. CDR3 region: CSARPGQGTDTQYF. The CDR3 DNA is TGCAGTGCTAGACCGGGACAGGGGACAGATACGCAGTATTTT.

The rearrangement uses TRBV7-2 and TRBJ1-4; 8 nucleotides match TRBD1. This CDR3 region has 15 residues. Germline lookup yields CDR1 SGHTA and CDR2 FQGNSA. Germline trimming cut 3 bases from V and 2 bases from J; bases unmatched to any gene: 2. CDR3 nucleotide sequence: TGTGCCAGCAGCTTTGACAGGGGTACTAATGAAAAACTGTTTTTT. It encodes CASSFDRGTNEKLFF.

This rearrangement joins TRBV3-1 to TRBJ2-3; 7 bases line up with TRBD1. The CDR3 contains 17 residues. Germline V CDR1 and CDR2: LGHDT, YNNKEL (reference sequence). J gave up 0 bases and V 4 bases, and 10 bases lay outside the gene matches. The CDR3 sequence: CASSPRRGGLSTDTQYF. Here the CDR3 DNA reads TGTGCCAGCAGCCCCCGCAGAGGGGGCCTTAGCACAGATACGCAGTATTTT.

This clonotype was seen a handful of times. The chain joins TRBV29-1 to TRBJ1-2; TRBD1 matches at 8 bases. Germline CDR1 is SQVTM and CDR2 is ANQGSEA. Unmatched junction bases numbered 7, after V lost 7 bases and J lost 6 bases. This CDR3 has 12 amino acids. The CDR3 DNA is TGCAGCGCCACGACAGGGGCGAATGGCTACACCTTC. This sequence encodes CSATTGANGYTF.

This clonotype was observed a handful of times. The J gene is TRBJ1-1, the V gene TRBV29-1, with D possibly being TRBD1 (6 bases). Germline V gene lookup returns CDR1 SQVTM and CDR2 ANQGSEA. V lost 6 bases, J lost 3 bases, and 17 bases lay in between. The CDR3 is 14 amino acids. CDR3 residues: CSVETRGGDTEAFF. The CDR3 bases are TGCAGCGTCGAAACCAGGGGAGGGGACACTGAAGCTTTCTTT. The full variable domain, rest sourced from reference TRBV29-1 and TRBJ1-1, is SAVISQKPSRDICQRGTSLTIQCQVDSQVTMMFWYRQQPGQSLTLIATANQGSEATYESGFVIDKFPISRPNLTFSTLTVSNMSPEDSSIYLCSVETRGGDTEAFFGQGTRLTVV.

The chain couples TRBV12-3 or TRBV12-4 to TRBJ2-1; either TRBD1 or TRBD2 may supply D (5 bases each). V lost 10 bases, J lost 3 bases, and 16 bases lay in between. This CDR3 region has 14 residues. The CDR3 is CAIKRDGGYNEQFF. In DNA form, the CDR3 reads TGTGCCATCAAGAGGGACGGAGGCTACAATGAGCAGTTCTTC.

The CDR3 protein is CSAIGLAGGPGEQFF. The CDR3 nucleotides are TGCAGTGCTATTGGTTTAGCGGGAGGGCCGGGTGAGCAGTTCTTC. The V gene is TRBV20-1, the J gene TRBJ2-5, with 11 bases matching TRBD2. The last part of the DNA fits TRBJ2-1 better; the J call may be wrong. Looked up from germline, CDR1 is DFQATT and CDR2 is SNEGSKA (reference sequence). CDR3 length: 15 residues.